This T cell receptor beta chain was recovered during a study of cytomegalovirus exposure and HLA in healthy donors. Amplification used 60 Vbeta primers and 13 Jbeta primers. Only in-frame clones appear in the TCRdb table, and some are missing; sequencing was by immunoSEQ multiplex PCR. The table records roughly 190,000 clones, over 75% of them present only once. CDR1 is SGHTA, CDR2 FQGTGA, per germline. The CDR3 has 14 residues. V lost 4 bases and J lost 1, with 11 bases in between. The material sequenced was PBMCs. The receptor's source is a young man in good health and CMV-seronegative. The V gene is TRBV7-3, the J gene TRBJ2-7; TRBD1 might be the D (6 bases). This CDR3 is CASSWGQGSYEQYF. CDR3 nucleotide sequence: TGTGCCAGCAGCTGGGGGCAGGGGTCCTACGAGCAGTACTTC.